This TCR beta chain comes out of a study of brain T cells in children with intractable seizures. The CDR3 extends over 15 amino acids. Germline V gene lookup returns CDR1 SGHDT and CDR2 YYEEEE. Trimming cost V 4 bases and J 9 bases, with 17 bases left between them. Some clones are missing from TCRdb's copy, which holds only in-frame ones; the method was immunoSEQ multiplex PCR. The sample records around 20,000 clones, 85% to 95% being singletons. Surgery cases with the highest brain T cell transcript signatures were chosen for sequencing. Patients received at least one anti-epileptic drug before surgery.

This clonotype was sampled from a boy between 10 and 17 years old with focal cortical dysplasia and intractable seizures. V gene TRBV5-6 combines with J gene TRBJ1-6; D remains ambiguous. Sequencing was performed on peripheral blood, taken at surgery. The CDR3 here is CASSQSRVRGSPLHF. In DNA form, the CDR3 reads TGTGCCAGCAGCCAGTCAAGGGTGCGGGGTTCACCCCTCCACTTT.